This paragraph reports one T cell receptor beta chain. The CDR3 extends over 15 amino acids. The V gene's germline CDR1 is LGHNA and CDR2 YNFKEQ. Trimming removed 0 bases from V and 6 bases from J, with 14 bases in between. In the study's own analysis: Reference gene primer amplification gave nucleated cell count estimates. Generated by immunoSEQ multiplex PCR, the TCRdb table keeps only in-frame clones and is missing some. That table gives V, J and clone size, and the DNA gave D and trimming. The top ten hold over 2.5% of the sample, which has 150,000 to 200,000 clones, roughly four fifths seen once. The data stem from a study of blood T cell repertoires in COVID-19. Background on the study: COVID-19 samples from acute and convalescent phases originated in the United States, Italy and Spain.

V usage is TRBV4-2 and J usage is TRBJ1-1; D call uncertain. This receptor was taken from a human donor with acute or convalescent COVID-19. The donor label of this sample is uncertain. Source material: peripheral blood. CDR3 DNA: TGTGCCAGCAGCCAAGATGGGCCCAACAGTTCTGAAGCTTTCTTT. Translation: CASSQDGPNSSEAFF.